This TCR beta chain was obtained from a study of T cells in women clearing cervical HPV infection. Study-wide points: Unknown T-cell numbers per sample may underlie the richness differences. TRBV6-7 relative abundance averaged roughly 0.099% in cases and 0.15% to 0.2% in controls. Repertoire richness, not evenness, was significantly elevated in CIN3+ cases versus controls.

TCRdb's table, derived via immunoSEQ multiplex PCR, lists solely in-frame clones and lacks some. Its table records about 46,000 clones. The V and J ends lost 7 bases and 5 bases, in that order; junction bases with no gene match: 6. CDR1 is DFQATT and CDR2 is SNEGSKA in the germline V gene (reference sequence). The CDR3 spans 12 residues. Points on this clone: Its antigen is currently unknown. The read gets to within 3 residues of the CDR3 end, and the germline J gene fills in the rest.

Sequencing was performed on blood buffy coat. This chain connects TRBV20-1 to TRBJ2-5, with 8 bases matching TRBD1. This receptor was identified in a woman aged 18-70 years with a cervical HPV16 infection that either progressed to CIN3+ or cleared (not recorded which). Here the CDR3 reads CSGQGAEETQYF. CDR3 DNA, as far as it was read: TGCAGTGGCCAGGGGGCAGAGGAGACC.